This TCR beta chain comes out of a study of immune heterogeneity within non-small cell lung tumors. Study context: A handful of squamous cell carcinomas, more than 8 non-squamous carcinomas and 1 not otherwise specified made up the tumors.

Bulk tumor genomic DNA served as template, at roughly 600 ng per sample. During surgery, several far-apart biopsies were obtained from every primary tumor. The patients were newly diagnosed with non-small cell lung cancer, had not been treated, and had curative surgery. Surgery with curative intent was being performed on the donors, who were newly diagnosed non-small cell lung cancer patients. Unmatched junction bases numbered 11, after V lost 11 bases and J lost 4 bases. Per germline, CDR1 SGHNT and CDR2 YENEEA. The CDR3 loop spans 16 amino acids. On this clonotype itself: Its cognate antigen is unknown.

Multiplex PCR was performed with 32 V and 13 J primers, and it amplified TCR beta CDR3. One entry per CDR3 protein results from TCRdb running MiXCR on the multiplex PCR reads. The sample consists of more than 14,000 distinct CDR3 sequences, roughly 30% of them appearing once. Whole-study results and caveats: While identical dominant CDR3 beta clonotypes recurred across tumor sites within a patient, high-frequency clones unique to individual sites also appeared. Each patient largely had their own distinct set of high-frequency T-cell receptor beta clonotypes.

The rearrangement uses TRBV11-3 and TRBJ2-3; the match to TRBD2 covers 14 bases. The TCR was taken from a man between 40 and 49 years old with non-small cell lung cancer. The sample comprised lung tumor tissue. CDR3 DNA sequence: TGTGCCCGTAGCGGGACTAGCGGGAGATTCGCAGATACGCAGTATTTT. It is translated as CARSGTSGRFADTQYF. The whole variable domain, remainder taken from reference TRBV11-3 and TRBJ2-3, is EAGVVQSPRYKIIEKKQPVAFWCNPISGHNTLYWYLQNLGQGPELLIRYENEEAVDDSQLPKDRFSAERLKGVDSTLKIQPAELGDSAVYLCARSGTSGRFADTQYFGPGTRLTVL.